What follows are 17 T cell receptor beta chains derived from one specimen sequenced in a study of PD-L1 blockade in urothelial cancer. Generated by immunoSEQ multiplex PCR, the TCRdb table keeps only in-frame clones and is missing some. The sample includes tens of thousands of clones, roughly 82% seen only once; the top ten take approximately 3.5%. The sequences come from PBMCs, collected around atezolizumab (anti-PD-L1) treatment. These receptors came from a man in his 70s with urothelial cancer.

The chain employs TRBV30 and TRBJ2-3; D gene uncertain. This CDR3 region has 12 residues. Germline-derived CDR1 and CDR2 are GTSNPN and SVGIG (reference sequence). With 8 bases removed from V and 3 bases from J, the gap between germline ends came to 12 bases. The CDR3 reads CASARRTDTQYF. CDR3 DNA: TGTGCCAGCGCGAGGCGGACAGATACGCAGTATTTT. The full variable domain, with the rest looked up from reference TRBV30 and TRBJ2-3, is SQTIHQWPATLVQPVGSPLSLECTVEGTSNPNLYWYRQAAGRGLQLLFYSVGIGQISSEVPQNLSASRPQDRQFILSSKKLLLSDSGFYLCASARRTDTQYFGPGTRLTVL.

In nucleotides, the CDR3 is TGTGCCAGCATTCACGGGAGCAATCAGCCCCAGCATTTT. Translation gives CASIHGSNQPQHF. This sequence joins TRBV6-8 and TRBJ1-5, with D unresolved. The CDR3 has 13 amino acids. The V end lost 7 bases, the J end lost 1 base, and 8 bases lay between the germline ends. Germline V gene sequence: CDR1 MNHGY, CDR2 SAAAGT.

The genes are TRBV7-9 and TRBJ1-1, with D unresolved. The CDR3 is 13 amino acids. V gave up 4 bases and J gave up 1 base, with 7 bases separating them. Germline values: CDR1 SEHNR, CDR2 FQNEAQ (reference sequence). The chain's CDR3 is CASSSQANTEAFF. DNA of the CDR3: TGTGCCAGCAGCTCCCAAGCGAACACTGAAGCTTTCTTT.

This chain joins TRBV4-1 and TRBJ2-1; TRBD2 agrees at 7 bases. CDR3 length: 18 residues. Trimming took 2 bases from V and 1 from J; bases not matched to a gene: 11. Germline V gene lookup returns CDR1 MGHRA and CDR2 YSYEKL. Here the CDR3 reads CASSQMIRTRVSYNEQFF. For the CDR3, the DNA is TGCGCCAGCAGCCAAATGATCAGGACTAGAGTTTCCTACAATGAGCAGTTCTTC.

The V gene is TRBV30, the J gene TRBJ1-2, with a possible D match to TRBD1 (5 bases). The CDR3 has 12 amino acids. V was cut by 1 base and J by 8 bases, with 11 bases left in between. Germline values: CDR1 GTSNPN, CDR2 SVGIG (reference sequence). The CDR3 DNA reads TGTGCCTGGAGTGCGGGGACTGGAGGCTACACCTTC. This encodes CAWSAGTGGYTF.

The chain carries TRBV11-2 and TRBJ2-7; perhaps TRBD1 as D (6 bases). V shed 0 bases and J shed 7 bases, with 13 bases lying between them. This CDR3 has 14 amino acids. The germline CDR1 and CDR2 sequences are SGHAT and FQNNGV. The CDR3 loop is CASSLDQGWGEQYF. CDR3 nucleotides: TGTGCCAGCAGCTTAGATCAGGGGTGGGGGGAGCAGTACTTC.

The chain is built from TRBV5-6 and TRBJ2-3; D possibly corresponds to TRBD1 (6 bases). V was pared by 2 bases and J by 5 bases, with 15 bases between. Germline-derived CDR1 and CDR2 are SGHDT and YYEEEE. The CDR3 loop spans 15 amino acids. The CDR3 reads CASSLNGGAKDTQYF. CDR3 bases: TGTGCCAGCAGCTTAAATGGGGGCGCGAAAGATACGCAGTATTTT.

The chain couples TRBV9 to TRBJ2-3; a weak D match, TRBD1 (6 bases). V was cut by 1 base and J by 4 bases, with 16 bases left in between. Germline assignment: CDR1 SGDLS and CDR2 YYNGEE. The CDR3 covers 16 residues. The CDR3 DNA reads TGTGCCAGCAGCGTAACAGGGAGCCCGCAGGCAGATACGCAGTATTTT. This sequence encodes CASSVTGSPQADTQYF.

V and J are TRBV2 and TRBJ1-1; D unresolved. The CDR3 is 14 amino acids. Germline-derived CDR1 and CDR2 are SNHLY and FYNNEI. The V and J ends lost 3 bases and 1 base respectively, with 9 bases between them. The chain's CDR3 is CASSDAHRNTEAFF. CDR3 coding DNA: TGTGCCAGCAGTGACGCTCACAGGAACACTGAAGCTTTCTTT.

The J gene is TRBJ2-5, the V gene TRBV9; TRBD2 agrees at 13 bases. This CDR3 is built from 21 residues. V was pared by 0 bases and J by 6 bases, with 20 bases of the junction left unmatched. In germline, CDR1 is SGDLS, CDR2 YYNGEE. The CDR3 spells CASSVGAANNGLAGVDKTQYF. CDR3 nucleotides: TGTGCCAGCAGCGTAGGGGCAGCGAACAACGGACTAGCGGGAGTAGATAAGACCCAGTACTTC.

The chain recombines TRBV11-3 with TRBJ2-1, with D possibly matching TRBD2 (6 bases). V was trimmed by 5 bases and J by 0 bases, leaving 14 bases between them. There are 16 residues in the CDR3. Germline V gene lookup returns CDR1 SGHNT and CDR2 YENEEA. This CDR3 is CASSPADGSSYNEQFF. DNA for the CDR3: TGTGCCAGCAGCCCCGCGGACGGGAGCTCCTACAATGAGCAGTTCTTC.

This rearrangement joins TRBV6-5 to TRBJ2-1, with a weak D call TRBD1 (6 bases). CDR1 MNHEY and CDR2 SVGAGI come from the germline V gene. This CDR3 contains 12 residues. Trimming removed 9 bases from V and 6 bases from J, with 12 bases in between. The CDR3 coding sequence is TGTGCCAGTTTAGGGGGAGTCAATGAGCAGTTCTTC. Protein sequence: CASLGGVNEQFF.

The V gene is TRBV5-8, the J gene TRBJ1-2, with D possibly TRBD1 on 6 matching bases. Germline lookup yields CDR1 SGHTS and CDR2 YDEGEE. V was pared by 5 bases and J by 4 bases, with 15 bases between. The CDR3 extends over 14 amino acids. This chain's CDR3 is CASRGETRGYGYTF. CDR3 DNA: TGTGCCAGCAGAGGAGAGACCAGGGGCTATGGCTACACCTTC. The full variable domain, rest sourced from reference TRBV5-8 and TRBJ1-2, is EAGVTQSPTHLIKTRGQQATLRCSPISGHTSVYWYQQALGLGLQFLLWYDEGEERNRGNFPPRFSGRQFPNYSSELNVNALELEDSALYLCASRGETRGYGYTFGSGTRLTVV.

The rearrangement links TRBV27 to TRBJ1-5; TRBD1 aligns across 8 bases. Germline-derived CDR1 and CDR2 are MNHEY and SMNVEV (reference sequence). Trimming took 7 bases from V and 2 from J; bases not matched to a gene: 4. The CDR3 is 14 amino acids. DNA of the CDR3: TGTGCCAGCAACGACAGGGGAGGCAATCAGCCCCAGCATTTT. Amino acid sequence: CASNDRGGNQPQHF.

The V call is TRBV6-6, the J call TRBJ1-1; 8 positions agree with TRBD1. In germline, CDR1 is MNHNY, CDR2 SVGAGI (reference sequence). The trim removed 5 bases at V and 7 bases at J, leaving 9 bases unmatched. CDR3 length: 14 amino acids. The CDR3 bases are TGTGCCAGCAGTACTCCGGACAGGGTTAGTGAAGCTTTCTTT. It encodes CASSTPDRVSEAFF.

This clone was counted between two and nine times. The chain has TRBV6-6 and TRBJ1-1; unclear D gene. In germline, CDR1 is MNHNY, CDR2 SVGAGI (reference sequence). The CDR3 length is 13 residues. The V end lost 7 bases, the J end lost 4 bases, and 13 bases lay between the germline ends. This CDR3 is CASTSGRRTEAFF. The CDR3 coding sequence is TGTGCCAGCACCTCAGGCAGACGCACTGAAGCTTTCTTT.

The chain employs TRBV6-5 and TRBJ2-7; D is possibly TRBD1 (6 bases). From germline, CDR1 is MNHEY and CDR2 SVGAGI. The CDR3 extends over 15 amino acids. V dropped 0 bases and J dropped 3 bases, with 12 bases sitting between them. The DNA for the CDR3 is TGTGCCAGCAGTTACTCGTTACAGGGCCTCTACGAGCAGTACTTC. Translating gives CASSYSLQGLYEQYF.